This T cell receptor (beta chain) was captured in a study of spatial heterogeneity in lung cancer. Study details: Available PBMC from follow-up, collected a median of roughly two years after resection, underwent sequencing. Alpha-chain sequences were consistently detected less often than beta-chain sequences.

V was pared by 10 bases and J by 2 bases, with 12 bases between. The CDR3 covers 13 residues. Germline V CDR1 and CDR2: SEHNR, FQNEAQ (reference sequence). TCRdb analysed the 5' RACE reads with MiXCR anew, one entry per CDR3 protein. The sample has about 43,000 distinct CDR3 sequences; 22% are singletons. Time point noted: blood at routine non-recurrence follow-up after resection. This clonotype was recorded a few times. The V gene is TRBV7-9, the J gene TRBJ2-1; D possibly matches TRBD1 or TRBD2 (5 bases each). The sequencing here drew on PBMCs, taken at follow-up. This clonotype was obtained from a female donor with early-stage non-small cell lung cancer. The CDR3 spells CAIGAGPYNEQFF. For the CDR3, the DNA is TGTGCCATCGGGGCAGGGCCCTACAATGAGCAGTTCTTC.